Reported below is one T cell receptor (beta chain). The data originate from a study of sequential checkpoint blockade in melanoma. Study summary: Randomization was 1:1 between first-line nivolumab→ipilimumab and ipilimumab→nivolumab. Both treatment sequences were followed by maintenance nivolumab.

Germline V gene data show CDR1 as SEHNR and CDR2 as FQNEAQ (reference sequence). The CDR3 length is 15 residues. The V end lost 4 bases, the J end lost 3 bases, and 13 bases lay between the germline ends. Treatment meaning: randomized to nivolumab then ipilimumab (arm A) or the reverse (arm B). From thawed PBMCs, live CD3+CD8+ cells negative for CD19 and CD56 were sorted. Method: immunoSEQ multiplex PCR; TCRdb's copy keeps in-frame clones and lacks some. The sample contains 25,000 to 30,000 clones, 75% to 85% of which appear only once. This TCR came from a human donor with melanoma. Sample: CD8+ T cells sorted from blood (inferred from file names), taken from a patient given nivolumab and ipilimumab in sequence. The chain uses TRBV7-9 and TRBJ1-5; tentative D call: TRBD1 (6 bases). The DNA for the CDR3 is TGTGCCAGCAGCTCGGACAGTGAGATCAATCAGCCCCAGCATTTT. Its translation: CASSSDSEINQPQHF.